Listed below are T cell receptor beta chains from one sample, sequenced in a study of CD8 T cells in Susac syndrome. TCRdb analysed the immunoSEQ multiplex PCR reads with MiXCR anew, one entry per CDR3 protein. The data hold more than 95,000 distinct CDR3 sequences, with approximately 93% observed a single time. Sequencing was performed on CD4+ T cells from PBMCs. Receptors were obtained from a human donor with multiple sclerosis. Both conserved end residues are part of each CDR3.

V gene: TRBV7-2
CDR3 protein: CASSFQGNSPLHF

V gene: TRBV12-3/TRBV12-4
CDR3 protein: CASSPPGFGANVLTF

V gene: TRBV9
CDR3 protein: CASSVEGSSYGYTF

V gene: TRBV20-1
CDR3 protein: CSANRGIDEKLFF

V gene: TRBV29-1
CDR3 protein: CSVGTPDQPQHF

V gene: TRBV7-2
CDR3 protein: CASSSAQSGVWASPLHF

V gene: TRBV7-2
CDR3 protein: CASSFGPAGVTDTQYF

V gene: TRBV13
CDR3 protein: CASKTMGGGLNTEAFF

V gene: TRBV2
CDR3 protein: CASRRDGSNGGYTF

V gene: TRBV9
CDR3 protein: CASSSQQTAPGELFF

V gene: TRBV2
CDR3 protein: CASSYHRYEQYF

V gene: TRBV3-1
CDR3 protein: CASSQTGVNSPLHF

V gene: TRBV11-1
CDR3 protein: CASSFAGESYGYTF

V gene: TRBV7-2
CDR3 protein: CASSGSSTGGYTF

V gene: TRBV7-9
CDR3 protein: CASSLGQSNEKLFF

V gene: TRBV30
CDR3 protein: CAWRTEIYTEAFF

V gene: TRBV29-1
CDR3 protein: CSVDTGGQENNEQFF

V gene: TRBV4-1
CDR3 protein: CASSSTGNQETQYF

V gene: TRBV5-1
CDR3 protein: CASRTGQAITDTQYF

V gene: TRBV27
CDR3 protein: CASSSAGTDRLEQYF

V gene: TRBV7-2
CDR3 protein: CASSLEWRRGKLFF

V gene: TRBV7-7
CDR3 protein: CASSSLGTSGGGETQYF

V gene: TRBV14
CDR3 protein: CASSPSIGTEAFF

V gene: TRBV7-2
CDR3 protein: CASSVSGGPALGETQYF

V gene: TRBV19
CDR3 protein: CASSIRTGGTGELFF

V gene: TRBV5-1
CDR3 protein: CASSSGTGLYEQFF

V gene: TRBV4-3
CDR3 protein: CASSQDHGGAAFF

V gene: TRBV11-2
CDR3 protein: CASSYRRVNTEAFF

V gene: TRBV15
CDR3 protein: CATSSRQGFGAIGEKLFF